This T cell receptor (beta chain) comes out of a study of shared clonotypes between healthy human individuals. The naive CD8 fraction comprised CD45RO-negative cells positively selected for CCR7 and excluded terminally differentiated effector memory CD45RA+ cells. The CDR3 has 14 amino acids. Germline values: CDR1 MGHRA, CDR2 YSYEKL. V was clipped by 1 base and J by 1 base, with 7 bases between them. The repertoire was sequenced with immunoSEQ multiplex PCR; TCRdb's copy has only in-frame clones and lacks some. The table lists hundreds of thousands of clones, under 95% of them singletons, with about 24% in the top ten.

The genes are TRBV4-1 and TRBJ1-1; D is perhaps TRBD1 (6 bases). This clonotype originated in a man aged 25 to 40 in good health. Sample: naive CD8+ T cells sorted from blood. The CDR3 protein is CASSQGGANTEAFF. DNA for the CDR3: TGCGCCAGCAGCCAAGGGGGGGCGAACACTGAAGCTTTCTTT.